The 27 T cell receptor beta chains below were found in one sample sequenced in a study of preoperative IRX-2 immunotherapy in early breast cancer (dated by TCRdb to the late 2010s). Library preparation used the immunoSEQ multiplex PCR assay. The table was pulled from immuneACCESS by TCRdb, which kept in-frame rearrangements only. Such tables lose some clones; where checked, under half of the loss comes from unresolved V genes, and the rest has no known cause. This sample gives tens of thousands of clones in total; 82% of them show up just once. The ten largest clones take up roughly 3.2% of the sample. Reading the label with the study, this specimen's treatment or condition is: preoperative locoregional IRX-2 cytokine immunotherapy. This material was obtained from a patient treated with IRX-2 immunotherapy. Every receptor here comes from a human donor with breast cancer.

The chain joins TRBV7-7 to TRBJ2-3, with a weak D call TRBD2 (5 bases). The ends were cut back, 5 bases at V and 0 bases at J, with 12 bases in the middle. Germline loops: CDR1 SSHAT, CDR2 FNYEAQ (reference sequence). The CDR3 has 15 residues. The CDR3 bases are TGTGCCAGCAGCCCGGACTGGATTAGCACAGATACGCAGTATTTT. Its protein product is CASSPDWISTDTQYF.

The rearrangement links TRBV28 to TRBJ1-5; no definite D call. V lost 6 bases, J lost 7 bases, and 10 bases lay in between. CDR3 length: 12 amino acids. CDR1 and CDR2 (germline): MDHEN, SYDVKM. The CDR3 nucleotides read TGTGCCAGCAGCCTATTTGGCCAGCCCCAGCATTTT. Residues: CASSLFGQPQHF.

The rearrangement joins TRBV6-8 to TRBJ1-5; 11 positions agree with TRBD1. There are 13 residues in the CDR3. The V and J ends lost 10 bases and 9 bases, in that order; junction bases with no gene match: 8. Germline assignment: CDR1 MNHGY and CDR2 SAAAGT. In DNA, the CDR3 is TGTGCCATCGGACAGGGGGCGAGTCGGCCCCAGCATTTT. Protein sequence: CAIGQGASRPQHF.

This rearrangement joins TRBV6-8 to TRBJ2-7; D is perhaps TRBD2 (6 bases). Germline loops: CDR1 MNHGY, CDR2 SAAAGT. Deletions cut 6 bases from V and 3 bases from J, with 12 bases between. The CDR3 loop spans 13 amino acids. The CDR3 sequence is CASSRSGLYEQYF. The DNA of the CDR3 is TGTGCCAGCAGCCGTAGCGGTCTCTACGAGCAGTACTTC.

The chain uses TRBV19 and TRBJ2-7; 8 bases align to TRBD2. The CDR3 consists of 14 residues. V was clipped by 3 bases and J by 4 bases; unmatched bases: 5. Germline V lookup: CDR1 LNHDA, CDR2 SQIVND (reference sequence). In nucleotides, the CDR3 is TGTGCCAGTAGTATCGGCGGGGGGAGATACGAGCAGTACTTC. Protein: CASSIGGGRYEQYF.

The chain uses TRBV11-3 and TRBJ2-2; 9 bases are shared with TRBD1. This CDR3 contains 14 residues. J gave up 4 bases and V 4 bases, and 1 base lay outside the gene matches. The V gene's germline CDR1 is SGHNT and CDR2 YENEEA. The CDR3: CASSWGQGTGELFF. As DNA, the CDR3 is TGTGCCAGCAGCTGGGGACAGGGCACCGGGGAGCTGTTTTTT.

The rearrangement links TRBV29-1 to TRBJ2-7, with 7 bases fitting TRBD1. Germline V gene data show CDR1 as SQVTM and CDR2 as ANQGSEA. There are 14 residues in the CDR3. This CDR3 reads CSVPHGIGGLEQYF. CDR3 coding DNA: TGCAGTGTCCCCCACGGGATAGGGGGCCTCGAGCAGTACTTC.

In its sample, this clone was seen a few times. The chain employs TRBV28 and TRBJ1-5, with 7 bases that match TRBD1. The CDR3 is made up of 15 amino acids. In germline, CDR1 is MDHEN, CDR2 SYDVKM. V lost 1 base and J lost 7; bases outside the gene matches: 7. For the CDR3, the DNA is TGTGCCAGCAGTTTATTTAGGGGGCTCGTACAGCCCCAGCATTTT. It encodes CASSLFRGLVQPQHF.

The rearrangement links TRBV1 to TRBJ1-2; the D segment call TRBD1 is taken from the table without a DNA check. TRBV1 is a listed pseudogene. The CDR3 contains 14 residues. The CDR3 loop is CASSQDRGQLGYTF. CDR3 nucleotides: TGCGCCAGCAGCCAAGACCGAGGACAGCTCGGCTACACCTTC.

The chain combines TRBV11-3 with TRBJ1-2, with D perhaps matching TRBD1 (6 bases). Trimming removed 3 bases at V and 4 bases at J, with 12 bases between. This CDR3 has 14 residues. Germline V gives CDR1 SGHNT, CDR2 YENEEA. The CDR3 DNA sequence: TGTGCCAGCAGCTTGGAGGGACAAGGCTATGGCTACACCTTC. This gives the protein CASSLEGQGYGYTF. Combining the CDR3 with reference TRBV11-3 and TRBJ1-2 gives the whole variable domain EAGVVQSPRYKIIEKKQPVAFWCNPISGHNTLYWYLQNLGQGPELLIRYENEEAVDDSQLPKDRFSAERLKGVDSTLKIQPAELGDSAVYLCASSLEGQGYGYTFGSGTRLTVV.

The rearrangement links TRBV11-3 to TRBJ2-7, with 10 bases aligning to TRBD2. Losses at the gene ends were 2 bases for V and 6 bases for J; bases not matched to a gene: 7. Germline CDR1 SGHNT, CDR2 YENEEA. The CDR3 length is 15 residues. DNA for the CDR3: TGTGCCAGCAGCTTAAGTGTAGCGGGAGGACCCGAGCAGTACTTC. Its protein is CASSLSVAGGPEQYF. The full variable domain, its missing parts supplied by reference TRBV11-3 and TRBJ2-7, is EAGVVQSPRYKIIEKKQPVAFWCNPISGHNTLYWYLQNLGQGPELLIRYENEEAVDDSQLPKDRFSAERLKGVDSTLKIQPAELGDSAVYLCASSLSVAGGPEQYFGPGTRLTVT.

The chain is built from TRBV9 and TRBJ2-7, with D possibly matching TRBD2 (5 bases). Germline V gene sequence: CDR1 SGDLS, CDR2 YYNGEE. V was cut by 5 bases and J by 0 bases, with 12 bases left in between. The CDR3 extends over 14 amino acids. This chain's CDR3 is CASSAERSSYEQYF. CDR3 nucleotides: TGTGCCAGCAGTGCGGAGCGGAGCTCCTACGAGCAGTACTTC.

The rearrangement uses TRBV6-8 and TRBJ2-2; D may correspond to TRBD1 or TRBD2 (5 bases each). This CDR3 spans 13 amino acids. Germline loops: CDR1 MNHGY, CDR2 SAAAGT. Trimming removed 8 bases from V and 7 bases from J, with 14 bases in between. This CDR3 is CASGGWGIGELFF. CDR3 in DNA: TGTGCCAGCGGGGGATGGGGAATCGGGGAGCTGTTTTTT.

This clone appeared a few times. The chain carries TRBV30 and TRBJ1-5, with 7 bases matching TRBD1. This CDR3 contains 18 residues. Looked up from germline, CDR1 is GTSNPN and CDR2 is SVGIG (reference sequence). V trimming: 2 bases; J trimming: 3 bases; junction bases outside the gene matches: 16. The CDR3 is CAWSRTPTGVLPNQPQHF. The CDR3 DNA follows: TGTGCCTGGAGTCGCACCCCAACAGGGGTCTTACCCAATCAGCCCCAGCATTTT.

The chain couples TRBV9 to TRBJ2-1, with a tentative D call TRBD1 (5 bases). V dropped 5 bases and J dropped 5 bases, with 17 bases sitting between them. The CDR3 contains 15 residues. Germline assignment: CDR1 SGDLS and CDR2 YYNGEE. The CDR3 spells CASSEARQFHNEQFF. DNA for the CDR3: TGTGCCAGCAGTGAAGCTCGACAGTTCCACAATGAGCAGTTCTTC.

The chain has TRBV30 and TRBJ1-1; 8 bases are shared with TRBD1. In germline, CDR1 is GTSNPN, CDR2 SVGIG (reference sequence). The CDR3 has 13 residues. With 3 bases clipped from V and 5 bases from J, the junction kept 5 bases outside the gene matches. The CDR3 protein is CAWRVTGGTEAFF. In nucleotides, the CDR3 is TGTGCCTGGAGGGTTACAGGGGGGACTGAAGCTTTCTTT.

This clone was found once. The chain couples TRBV6-8 to TRBJ2-5; D remains unclear. Trimming removed 6 bases from V and 5 bases from J, with 10 bases in between. Germline CDR1 is MNHGY and CDR2 is SAAAGT. The CDR3 is 12 residues long. Here the CDR3 DNA reads TGTGCCAGCAGGGCCGATGGGGAGACCCAGTACTTC. It codes for CASRADGETQYF.

The chain recombines TRBV6-8 with TRBJ1-2; no clear D. The germline V and J ends were trimmed by 5 bases and 7 bases, with 17 bases remaining between them. Looked up from germline, CDR1 is MNHGY and CDR2 is SAAAGT. This CDR3 is built from 14 residues. CDR3 residues: CASSLLRMLGGYTF. The CDR3 nucleotides read TGTGCCAGCAGTCTACTTCGGATGTTGGGTGGCTACACCTTC.

This chain links TRBV18 with TRBJ2-1; 9 nucleotides match TRBD2. V shed 3 bases, J shed 10 bases, and the junction held 10 bases outside the gene matches. This CDR3 has 15 residues. Germline V CDR1 and CDR2: KGHSH, LQKENI. CDR3: CASSPARGGRGEQFF. CDR3 DNA sequence: TGTGCCAGCTCACCCGCGCGGGGGGGCCGAGGCGAGCAGTTCTTC.

This chain connects TRBV30 to TRBJ2-5, with D tentatively TRBD1 or TRBD2 (6 bases each). Per germline, CDR1 GTSNPN and CDR2 SVGIG (reference sequence). The CDR3 sequence is 15 residues long. Trimming cost V 3 bases and J 5 bases, with 19 bases left between them. Here the CDR3 DNA reads TGTGCCTGGAGCCCTCGGGGCGGGACAAGGGAGACCCAGTACTTC. Translated, it gives CAWSPRGGTRETQYF.

The chain has TRBV5-1 and TRBJ1-2; the match to TRBD1 covers 7 bases. The CDR3 contains 15 residues. The J segment lost 8 bases and the V segment lost 3 bases, leaving 13 bases of the junction unmatched. Germline V CDR1 and CDR2: SGHRS, YFSETQ. The CDR3 region is CASSYREGGGDGYTF. In DNA form, the CDR3 reads TGCGCCAGCAGCTACCGGGAGGGAGGGGGCGACGGCTACACCTTC.

The J gene is TRBJ1-1, the V gene TRBV6-8; D gene unclear. Looked up from germline, CDR1 is MNHGY and CDR2 is SAAAGT. This CDR3 region has 15 residues. V was pared by 7 bases and J by 8 bases, with 23 bases between. CDR3 residues: CASTSFGREQREAFF. In DNA form, the CDR3 reads TGTGCCAGCACCTCTTTCGGACGAGAACAAAGGGAAGCTTTCTTT.

The V gene is TRBV30, the J gene TRBJ2-7; D is unclear. V dropped 3 bases and J dropped 0 bases, with 6 bases sitting between them. CDR1 GTSNPN and CDR2 SVGIG come from the germline V gene (reference sequence). The CDR3 spans 12 residues. CDR3 sequence: CAWSPFSYEQYF. Written as DNA, the CDR3 is TGTGCCTGGAGCCCATTCTCCTACGAGCAGTACTTC. Looking up the rest from reference TRBV30 and TRBJ2-7 gives the full variable domain: SQTIHQWPATLVQPVGSPLSLECTVEGTSNPNLYWYRQAAGRGLQLLFYSVGIGQISSEVPQNLSASRPQDRQFILSSKKLLLSDSGFYLCAWSPFSYEQYFGPGTRLTVT.

The V and J genes are TRBV29-1 and TRBJ1-3; D unresolved. Per the germline V gene, CDR1 is SQVTM and CDR2 is ANQGSEA. This CDR3 has 14 amino acids. Deletions cut 4 bases from V and 0 bases from J, with 10 bases between. In DNA, the CDR3 is TGCAGCGTTGTGGCAGCGTTCTCTGGAAACACCATATATTTT. This translates into CSVVAAFSGNTIYF.

V and J are TRBV6-8 and TRBJ1-2; a weak D match, TRBD1 (5 bases). The CDR3 runs to 15 residues. The V gene lost 2 bases and the J gene lost 2 bases, with 12 bases spanning the gap. Germline V gene lookup returns CDR1 MNHGY and CDR2 SAAAGT. CDR3 amino acids: CASSYARVPNYGYTF. The CDR3 DNA reads TGTGCCAGCAGTTACGCCAGGGTGCCAAACTATGGCTACACCTTC.

This chain connects TRBV11-3 to TRBJ1-1, with D perhaps matching TRBD1 (5 bases). Germline V gives CDR1 SGHNT, CDR2 YENEEA. V lost 3 bases to trimming and J lost 0 bases, with 17 bases between them. This CDR3 spans 17 amino acids. This chain's CDR3 is CASSLVPGWGMNTEAFF. In nucleotides, the CDR3 is TGTGCCAGCAGCTTGGTTCCAGGGTGGGGGATGAACACTGAAGCTTTCTTT.

The chain carries TRBV15 and TRBJ2-5; D unresolved. The germline V gene encodes CDR1 LNHNV and CDR2 YYDKDF (reference sequence). The CDR3 runs to 14 residues. Trimming removed 5 bases from V and 0 bases from J, with 10 bases in between. CDR3 coding DNA: TGTGCCACCAGCGTCCGCCCGTACCAAGAGACCCAGTACTTC. Translating gives CATSVRPYQETQYF.